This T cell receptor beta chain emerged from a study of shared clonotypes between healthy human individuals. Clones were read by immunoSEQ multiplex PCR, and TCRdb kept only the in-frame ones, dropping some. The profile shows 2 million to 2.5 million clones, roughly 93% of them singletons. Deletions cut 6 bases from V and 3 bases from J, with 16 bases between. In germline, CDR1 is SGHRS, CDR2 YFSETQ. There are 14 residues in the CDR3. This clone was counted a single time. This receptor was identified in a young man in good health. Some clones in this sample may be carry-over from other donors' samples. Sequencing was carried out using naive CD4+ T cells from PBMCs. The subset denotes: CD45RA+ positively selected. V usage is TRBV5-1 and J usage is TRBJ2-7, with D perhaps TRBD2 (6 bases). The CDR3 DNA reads TGCGCCAGCAACTATGAGGGAGGCCGCTACGAGCAGTACTTC. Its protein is CASNYEGGRYEQYF.